This T cell receptor (beta chain) was found in a study of blood T cell repertoires in COVID-19. The V end lost 4 bases, the J end lost 2 bases, and 15 bases lay between the germline ends. The CDR3 extends over 15 amino acids. Produced via immunoSEQ multiplex PCR; TCRdb's table is partial and in-frame only. In the table there are hundreds of thousands of clones, 85% to 90% of which are singletons. This clone was detected only a few times. The chain is built from TRBV5-7 and TRBJ2-5; D gene unclear. TRBV5-7 counts as an open reading frame of uncertain function. The receptor was derived from a woman in her late teens or twenties with acute COVID-19. Source material: PBMCs or T cells enriched from blood (not recorded which). The CDR3 DNA reads as TGTGCCAGCAGCCCCGATCTGGTTCTACAAGAGACCCAGTACTTC. This gives the protein CASSPDLVLQETQYF.